The text below deals with one T cell receptor beta chain. Its antigen specificity is not known. Base qualities are not recorded, but no much larger clone differs from it by a single base. TCRbeta CDR3 regions were amplified from genomic DNA by means of the immunoSEQ Assay, a bias-controlled multiplex PCR. The study's own analysis went as follows. The number of nucleated cells in each sample was estimated from the amplification of reference gene primers within the assay. To quantify the absolute abundance of each unique TCRbeta CDR3 rearrangement, sequence reads were collapsed and filtered. For each sample, productive Simpson clonality was calculated by taking the square root of Simpson's diversity index across productive rearrangements. The immuneACCESS repertoire file appears here via TCRdb, limited to in-frame rearrangements. These files lack a portion of the clones; in checked studies, under half of the deficit traces to unresolved V genes, and the cause of the others is not known. V and J calls and clone size are those listed in that table; D and trimming were worked out from the DNA. The sample table records about 150,000 clones; about nine tenths of these occur just once. Together, the top ten hold approximately 3.8% of the sample.

The data originate from a study of blood T cell repertoires in COVID-19 (dated by TCRdb to 2018 to 2021). Looking at the study overall: Samples covering the acute and convalescent phases of COVID-19 were provided by collaborators in the United States, Italy and Spain. The material from the prospective study consisted of cDNA or gDNA derived from T cells, B-cell-depleted T cells, or PBMCs. Subjects who had been exposed to COVID-19, were actively infected with it, or had recovered from it provided the deeply sampled blood TCRbeta repertoires that made up the dataset. The repertoires were released in a freely available public database meant as a resource for research on the immune response to SARS-CoV-2. The samples were drawn from two sources: the first 160 participants of the ongoing ImmuneRACE study, and about 1,300 subjects contributed by 6 global collaborators. A de-identified subject ID, COVID-19 status, age in years and sex were almost always included in the sample metadata. HLA class I and class II types, where available, came from metadata supplied by the sample provider rather than from assay-based typing. Study-wide conclusions, independent of this receptor: How much clinical and demographic metadata was included differed by source and by participant, and the metadata was provided uncurated.

The cysteine opens and the phenylalanine closes a CDR3 of 11 amino acids. Here the CDR3 DNA is all that survives: 33 bases in frame from base 1. Trimming at the junction amounts to 0 bases on V and 6 bases on J, and the germline ends lie 4 bases apart. For CDR1 and CDR2, the germline V gene (reference sequence) lists DFQATT and SNEGSKA. In the prospective study, participants were roughly 18 to 90 years old, resided in under 30 geographic areas of the United States, and were enrolled through a virtual design. In the prospective study, participants were assigned to cohorts based on the clinical history participants reported in a screening survey and a study questionnaire. A participant counted as exposed if, within 2 weeks of entering the study, that participant had been in contact with someone who had a PCR-confirmed or clinician-diagnosed COVID-19 case. In the prospective study, mobile phlebotomists collected whole blood, serum and a nasopharyngeal or oropharyngeal swab from each participant. Prospective study participants could optionally give additional blood draws and questionnaires over an approximately two-month period. Prospective study blood samples were shipped either frozen or at room temperature before DNA extraction.

The V gene is TRBV20-1 and the J gene is TRBJ2-3, with the D gene call left open. The sequence came from a woman between 35 and 50 years old who had been exposed to COVID-19. Material for sequencing was PBMCs or T cells enriched from blood (not recorded which). The sequenced DNA is TGCAGTGCTAGAGATCGGGATACGCAGTATTTT. Its product reads: CSARDRDTQYF.